A selection of T cell receptor beta chains follows, all from one sample in a study of cytomegalovirus exposure and HLA in healthy donors. Sequenced by immunoSEQ multiplex PCR; TCRdb stores in-frame clones only, minus some. The clone table shows around 76,000 clones, with the ten largest holding about 4.9%. The sequenced sample consisted of PBMCs. Receptors were obtained from a middle-aged man in good health and CMV-seronegative. CDR3s include the opening cysteine and the closing phenylalanine or tryptophan. The D gene is left open where the match is weak.

v_call	j_call	d_call	cdr3_nt	cdr3_aa
TRBV6-5	TRBJ2-1	TRBD1	TGTGCCAGCAGCCGGACAGGGGCTGGCAATGAGCAGTTCTTC	CASSRTGAGNEQFF
TRBV28	TRBJ2-2	TRBD1	TGTGCCAGCAGTTCGGGACAGATTACCACCGGGGAGCTGTTTTTT	CASSSGQITTGELFF
TRBV25-1	TRBJ2-7	TRBD2	TGTGCCAGCGGGGATAGCGGGAAGAGCTCCTACGAGCAGTACTTC	CASGDSGKSSYEQYF
TRBV10-2	TRBJ2-2	NA	TGCGCCAGCAGTGATAGGGGGGGGACCGGGGAGCTGTTTTTT	CASSDRGGTGELFF
TRBV2	TRBJ2-3	NA	TGTGCCAGCAGTGAAACCCGGGGATTGGGGACAGATACGCAGTATTTT	CASSETRGLGTDTQYF
TRBV6-1	TRBJ1-2	NA	TGTGCCAGCAGTGACAGGGGAAACTATGGCTACACCTTC	CASSDRGNYGYTF
TRBV5-4	TRBJ2-6	TRBD1	TGTGCCAGCAGCCGACAGGGATTTTACTCTGGGGCCAACGTCCTGACTTTC	CASSRQGFYSGANVLTF
TRBV27	TRBJ2-7	NA	TGTGCCAGCAGTTTGCTGGAGGGCCATAAAGAGCAGTACTTC	CASSLLEGHKEQYF
TRBV18	TRBJ2-7	TRBD1	TGTGCCAGCTCATCCGGGACAGGTGACTCCTACGAGCAGTACTTC	CASSSGTGDSYEQYF
TRBV15	TRBJ2-1	TRBD2	TGTGCCACCAGCGTCAGGACTAGCGGGAGCAATGAGCAGTTCTTC	CATSVRTSGSNEQFF
TRBV4-2	TRBJ1-1	NA	TGTGCCAGCAGCCAGGGTTTCCTCAGGGGATTCACTGAAGCTTTCTTT	CASSQGFLRGFTEAFF
TRBV6-5	TRBJ1-6	NA	TGTGCCAGCAGCCCACAGGGTCTGGGTTCACCCCTCCACTTT	CASSPQGLGSPLHF
TRBV4-2	TRBJ1-2	TRBD1	TGTGCCAGCAGCCAGGCTGGACAGGGGCTCGTCGGCTACACCTTC	CASSQAGQGLVGYTF
TRBV7-9	TRBJ1-5	NA	TGTGCCAGCAGCTTATGGCAGGGGAAACAGCATTTT	CASSLWQGKQHF
TRBV29-1	TRBJ1-1	NA	TGCAGCGTTGAAGAGGTCACACAGGGTTATACTGAAGCTTTCTTT	CSVEEVTQGYTEAFF
TRBV5-5	TRBJ1-3	NA	TGTGCCAGCAGCTCTCAGGGATCCTCTGGAAACACCATATATTTT	CASSSQGSSGNTIYF
TRBV2	TRBJ2-5	NA	TGTGCCAGCACCCAGGGGGAGACCCAGTACTTC	CASTQGETQYF
TRBV6-6	TRBJ2-1	NA	TGTGCCAGCAGTTACTCGCCCAGGGGTCCGGATGAGCAGTTCTTC	CASSYSPRGPDEQFF
TRBV7-8	TRBJ2-5	NA	TGTGCCAGCAGCTTTAAAGAGACCCAGTACTTC	CASSFKETQYF
TRBV7-6	TRBJ2-5	NA	TGTGCCAGCAGCTCGGGAGAGACCCAGTACTTC	CASSSGETQYF
TRBV5-4	TRBJ2-5	TRBD2	TGTGCCAGCAGCTTTCCGGGAGGCCAAGAGACCCAGTACTTC	CASSFPGGQETQYF
TRBV5-1	TRBJ2-5	NA	TGCGCCAGCAGCTCCCAGCGCCAAGAGACCCAGTACTTC	CASSSQRQETQYF
TRBV2	TRBJ1-4	TRBD1	TGTGCCAGCAGCCGGGACAGGGGGAACGTTGGTAATGAAAAACTGTTTTTT	CASSRDRGNVGNEKLFF
TRBV4-3	TRBJ2-1	TRBD2	TGCGCCAGCAGCCAGCTAGCGGGAGAAGGTGAGCAGTTCTTC	CASSQLAGEGEQFF
TRBV9	TRBJ2-7	TRBD2	TGTGCCAGCAGCGTCTCGGGACTAGCGGGAACCTACGAGCAGTACTTC	CASSVSGLAGTYEQYF
TRBV19	TRBJ1-1	NA	TGTGCCACTACTGGGGCTGCACGAGCCACCGGCACTGAAGCTTTCTTT	CATTGAARATGTEAFF
TRBV5-5	TRBJ1-2	NA	TGTGCCAGCAGCGGCACAGGGAGTCGGTATGGCTACACCTTC	CASSGTGSRYGYTF
TRBV13	TRBJ2-1	TRBD2	TGTGCCAGCAGCTCGAAGACTAGCGGGAGGGCAAATGAGCAGTTCTTC	CASSSKTSGRANEQFF
TRBV19	TRBJ1-2	NA	TGTGCCAGTAGTAAAAACCGGGAAGCTGGAGGAGTGAGGGACTACACCTTC	CASSKNREAGGVRDYTF
TRBV19	TRBJ2-7	TRBD1	TGTGCCAGTAGTAACCGGGACAGGGGCTACGAGCAGTACTTC	CASSNRDRGYEQYF
TRBV2	TRBJ2-5	TRBD2	TGTGCCAGCAGTGGCGCAGGGGGGCTCTTAGCGGGAGGTTCAGAGACCCAGTACTTC	CASSGAGGLLAGGSETQYF
TRBV4-3	TRBJ1-1	NA	TGCGCCAGCAGCCAGGCACCCAGCGGGGGCACTGAAGCTTTCTTT	CASSQAPSGGTEAFF
TRBV6-1	TRBJ1-5	TRBD1	TGTGCCAGCGGTAAGGGACAGCACAATCAGCCCCAGCATTTT	CASGKGQHNQPQHF
TRBV7-9	TRBJ2-7	TRBD1	TGTGCCAGCAGCTCATCCGGGACAGGGGGCGAGCAGTACTTC	CASSSSGTGGEQYF
TRBV6-6	TRBJ1-1	NA	TGTGCCAGCATTAGGGGGAACACTGAAGCTTTCTTT	CASIRGNTEAFF
TRBV28	TRBJ1-2	TRBD1	TGTGCCAGCAGTCCAGGGGGCAGGGAAGGCTATGGCTACACCTTC	CASSPGGREGYGYTF
TRBV5-1	TRBJ2-3	NA	TGCGCCAGCAGCTTCCAAGGGGCGGGGGATACGCAGTATTTT	CASSFQGAGDTQYF
TRBV19	TRBJ2-5	NA	TGTGCCAGTAGTATAATCGCCGACAACCAAGAGACCCAGTACTTC	CASSIIADNQETQYF
TRBV10-1	TRBJ2-3	TRBD2	TGCGCCAGAAATGGACTAGGAGGCACAGATACGCAGTATTTT	CARNGLGGTDTQYF
TRBV6-1	TRBJ1-5	NA	TGTGCCAGCAGTGAACCTGATCAGCCCCAGCATTTT	CASSEPDQPQHF
TRBV10-3	TRBJ2-1	NA	TGTGCCATCAGTGAGTCAACGATAGCGGATGAGGGGAATGAGCAGTTCTTC	CAISESTIADEGNEQFF
TRBV7-2	TRBJ2-7	NA	TGTGCCAGCAGCCCCCAGGGAAGCTCCTACGAGCAGTACTTC	CASSPQGSSYEQYF
TRBV4-2	TRBJ2-3	TRBD2	TGTGCCAGCAGACCCGGAGCGGGGGATACGCAGTATTTT	CASRPGAGDTQYF
TRBV28	TRBJ2-3	NA	TGTGCCAGCCCGGCCCCAGGGGGGTATGCAGATACGCAGTATTTT	CASPAPGGYADTQYF
TRBV5-1	TRBJ2-7	TRBD2	TGCGCCAGCAGCCTTCCTAGCGGGGGGGCTTTCTTGGGGGAGCAGTACTTC	CASSLPSGGAFLGEQYF
TRBV27	TRBJ2-7	TRBD1	TGTGCCAGCAGTACGGACAGGGGCTCCTACGAGCAGTACTTC	CASSTDRGSYEQYF
TRBV4-3	TRBJ2-3	TRBD2	TGCGCCAGCAGCCAATCACTAGCGGGGACAGATACGCAGTATTTT	CASSQSLAGTDTQYF
TRBV30	TRBJ2-3	NA	TGTGCTAAAACCGGGAGCTCTAGCACAGATACGCAGTATTTT	CAKTGSSSTDTQYF
TRBV7-9	TRBJ1-6	TRBD1	TGTGCCAGCAGCCCGTCACAGGGGAAGTCCTATAATTCACCCCTCCACTTT	CASSPSQGKSYNSPLHF
TRBV6-5	TRBJ2-2	TRBD1	TGTGCCAGCAGGAGAACAGGGGGGAGTGCCGGGGAGCTGTTTTTT	CASRRTGGSAGELFF
TRBV15	TRBJ1-1	NA	TGTGCCACCAGCCAGATCCCCGGGTTAGGGGGAGTGGGCACTGAAGCTTTCTTT	CATSQIPGLGGVGTEAFF
TRBV5-1	TRBJ1-5	NA	TGCGCCAGCAGCTTGGACGGACTTAGCAATCAGCCCCAGCATTTT	CASSLDGLSNQPQHF
TRBV9	TRBJ2-2	TRBD1	TGTGCCAGCAGCTCGCCGGGACAGGGACCGAACACCGGGGAGCTGTTTTTT	CASSSPGQGPNTGELFF